Included here is one T cell receptor (beta chain) sequence, with context. Which antigen it targets is not known. Base qualities are not at hand, and no much larger clone is one base apart. Each collaborating institution followed its own protocols to collect whole blood in K2EDTA tubes. Collaborator samples were shipped for TCRbeta analysis as frozen whole blood, isolated PBMCs, or DNA extracted from either sample type. TCRbeta CDR3 regions were amplified from genomic DNA by means of the immunoSEQ Assay, a bias-controlled multiplex PCR. In the authors' own workflow: Within the assay, amplification of reference gene primers was used to estimate how many nucleated cells each sample contained. To quantify the absolute abundance of each unique TCRbeta CDR3 rearrangement, sequence reads were collapsed and filtered. For each sample, productive Simpson clonality was calculated as the square root of Simpson's diversity index across productive rearrangements. In TCRdb, the immuneACCESS table is reduced to in-frame sequences with V and J assigned. These tables do not hold every clone; where another copy was compared, an unresolved V gene accounts for under half, and the others remain unexplained. The DNA gave D and trimming, while V, J and clone size come from that table. This sample gives some 350,000 clones in total; around 87% of them show up just once. Approximately 2.9% of the sample goes to the ten largest clones.

The record originates from a study of blood T cell repertoires in COVID-19 (dated by TCRdb to the early 2020s). For the wider study: Collaborator samples came from the United States, Italy and Spain and covered acute and convalescent phases of COVID-19. The material from the prospective study consisted of cDNA or gDNA derived from T cells, B-cell-depleted T cells, or PBMCs. Subjects who had been exposed to COVID-19, were actively infected with it, or had recovered from it provided the deeply sampled blood TCRbeta repertoires that made up the dataset. A freely available public database, intended as a resource for researchers studying the immune response to SARS-CoV-2, is where the repertoires were released. The samples were drawn from two sources: the first 160 participants of the ongoing ImmuneRACE study, and 950 to 1,500 subjects contributed by 6 global collaborators. A de-identified subject ID, COVID-19 status, age in years and sex were almost always included in the sample metadata. Where available, HLA class I and class II types were taken from metadata supplied by the sample provider and were not determined by assay-based typing. Findings and caveats that apply to the study as a whole: The quantity of clinical and demographic metadata differed by source and by participant and was supplied without curation.

Counted from cysteine to phenylalanine, this CDR3 has 13 amino acids. CDR3 DNA only is kept here, 39 bases in frame from base 1. The junction carries 13 bases between V and J, which are trimmed by 4 bases and 6 bases respectively. The germline V gene (reference sequence) gives CDR1 as SGHNT and CDR2 as YYREEE. The sample taken for sequencing was peripheral blood. The sequence derives from a human donor in a cohort sampled during active COVID-19. Recombination linked TRBV5-4 to TRBJ1-1; no D gene is confidently identified. The CDR3 sequence is CASSHEARAEAFF. The bases read TGTGCCAGCAGCCACGAGGCGCGAGCTGAAGCTTTCTTT.